The 7 T cell receptor beta chains in this list originate from one sample, sequenced in a study of OX40 agonist ivuxolimab in advanced cancers. TCRdb's table, derived via immunoSEQ multiplex PCR, lists solely in-frame clones and lacks some. Of about 82,000 clones detected, 86% appear once; the ten largest clones hold about 1.9%. Sample: CD4+ or CD8+ T cells sorted from blood, taken in a trial of the OX40 agonist ivuxolimab. All receptors come from an adult with an advanced solid tumor such as melanoma, head and neck, liver or kidney cancer.

The DNA for the CDR3 is TGCGCCAGCAGCTCGGGGTTCGACGAGCAGTACTTC. Its protein product is CASSSGFDEQYF. This chain joins TRBV5-1 and TRBJ2-7; D is perhaps TRBD2 (5 bases). CDR1 is SGHRS, CDR2 YFSETQ, per germline. The V and J ends lost 3 bases and 5 bases respectively, with 9 bases between them. The length of the CDR3 is 12 residues.

This clone came up a few times. The chain carries TRBV19 and TRBJ1-5, with D uncertain. V was clipped by 6 bases and J by 4 bases, with 7 bases between them. Germline CDR1 reads LNHDA; CDR2 reads SQIVND (reference sequence). The CDR3 has 12 residues. This chain's CDR3 is CASRDLNQPQHF. The CDR3 DNA follows: TGTGCCAGTAGAGATCTAAATCAGCCCCAGCATTTT.

This chain connects TRBV27 to TRBJ2-7, with TRBD2 matching 12 bases. Germline V gene lookup returns CDR1 MNHEY and CDR2 SMNVEV (reference sequence). CDR3 length: 16 residues. Trimming removed 7 bases from V and 5 bases from J; junction bases left unmatched: 12. The CDR3 reads CASTLLAGGPHHEQYF. The CDR3 DNA is TGTGCCAGCACTCTCCTAGCGGGAGGGCCCCACCACGAGCAGTACTTC.

The V and J genes are TRBV16 and TRBJ2-5; 8 nucleotides line up with TRBD1. J was trimmed by 4 bases and V by 2 bases; bases with no gene match: 0. The CDR3 runs 13 residues. CDR1 and CDR2 (germline): KGHSY, FQNENV. The CDR3: CASSQDRGETQYF. CDR3 bases: TGTGCCAGCAGCCAAGACAGGGGAGAGACCCAGTACTTC.

This chain connects TRBV7-5 to TRBJ1-2. TRBV7-5 constitutes a pseudogene. The CDR3 runs to 16 residues. DNA of the CDR3: TGTGCCAGAAGCTCCCTTATTCGAACGGACAACTATGGCTACACCTTC. Amino acids: CARSSLIRTDNYGYTF.

V usage is TRBV19 and J usage is TRBJ2-5; 12 bases match TRBD2. Germline CDR1 LNHDA, CDR2 SQIVND (reference sequence). With 6 bases clipped from V and 4 bases from J, the junction kept 12 bases outside the gene matches. This CDR3 region has 17 residues. CDR3 protein: CASSPRLAGVVGETQYF. The DNA for the CDR3 is TGTGCCAGTAGCCCCCGACTAGCGGGAGTAGTCGGAGAGACCCAGTACTTC.

The V call is TRBV19, the J call TRBJ2-4, with TRBD2 matching over 10 bases. V lost 5 bases and J lost 8; bases outside the gene matches: 12. Germline CDR1 and CDR2: LNHDA and SQIVND (reference sequence). The CDR3 covers 16 residues. CDR3 nucleotide sequence: TGTGCCAGTAGTCCTTCGAGCGGGAGGGGGTTATACATTCAGTACTTC. Translating gives CASSPSSGRGLYIQYF.